This T cell receptor beta chain originates from a study of graft-versus-host responses after intestinal transplantation. The overall study: Transplant types were multivisceral, liver-intestinal, or isolated intestinal.

A note on this clone: The antigen remains undetermined.

This table comes from immunoSEQ multiplex PCR, and its TCRdb copy is limited to in-frame clones, with some not included. The sample includes tens of thousands of clones, roughly 90% of them seen just once. CDR3 length equals 13 residues. The V end lost 2 bases, the J end lost 8 bases, and 12 bases lay between the germline ends. Germline loops: CDR1 SEHNR, CDR2 FQNEAQ (reference sequence). The receptor was isolated from a human donor who received an intestinal transplant. The V call is TRBV7-9, the J call TRBJ1-2, with D uncertain. This material consisted of unstimulated CD8+ T cells sorted from spleen or lymph node cells, taken before intestinal transplant. The CDR3 coding sequence is TGTGCCAGCAGCTTATTTCGGGAAGGGGGCTACACCTTC. This sequence encodes CASSLFREGGYTF. Complete variable domain (other parts from reference TRBV7-9 and TRBJ1-2): DTGVSQNPRHKITKRGQNVTFRCDPISEHNRLYWYRQTLGQGPEFLTYFQNEAQLEKSRLLSDRFSAERPKGSFSTLEIQRTEQGDSAMYLCASSLFREGGYTFGSGTRLTVV.